The 5 T cell receptor beta chains below all came from one sample that was sequenced in a study of control samples from healthy donors and cancer patients. Produced via immunoSEQ multiplex PCR; TCRdb's table is partial and in-frame only. This sample yields 30,000 to 35,000 clones, of which roughly 95% are seen a single time; around 6.3% belongs to the top ten. Sequenced material: blood. The receptors were sampled from a man aged 60 to 69 in good health.

The chain links TRBV7-2 to TRBJ2-4; D remains unclear. This CDR3 contains 12 residues. The ends were cut back, 3 bases at V and 6 bases at J, with 6 bases in the middle. CDR1 SGHTA and CDR2 FQGNSA come from the germline V gene. The CDR3 sequence: CASSLGGNIQYF. As DNA, the CDR3 is TGTGCCAGCAGCTTGGGCGGAAACATTCAGTACTTC.

The chain recombines TRBV7-2 with TRBJ1-3; a possible D gene is TRBD1 (5 bases). The germline gives CDR1 SGHTA, CDR2 FQGNSA. V dropped 4 bases and J dropped 0 bases, with 10 bases sitting between them. This CDR3 spans 15 amino acids. CDR3: CASSSGPSSGNTIYF. CDR3 in DNA: TGTGCCAGCAGCTCAGGGCCCAGCTCTGGAAACACCATATATTTT.

V gene TRBV25-1 combines with J gene TRBJ1-4; D ambiguous. This CDR3 is 14 amino acids long. V gave up 2 bases and J gave up 4 bases, with 8 bases separating them. Germline V gives CDR1 MGHDK, CDR2 SYGVNS. CDR3 sequence reads: CASSEAGINEKLFF. The DNA for the CDR3 is TGTGCCAGCAGTGAAGCTGGGATTAATGAAAAACTGTTTTTT.

This chain connects TRBV7-8 to TRBJ2-3; tentatively, D is TRBD1 or TRBD2 (5 bases each). Per the germline V gene, CDR1 is SGHVS and CDR2 is FQNEAQ. The CDR3 is made up of 15 amino acids. V gave up 5 bases and J gave up 6 bases, with 18 bases separating them. The CDR3 region has the DNA TGTGCCAGCAGCCCCGGGACGGATAGTTTGGATACGCAGTATTTT. This codes for CASSPGTDSLDTQYF.

V usage is TRBV19 and J usage is TRBJ1-3, with TRBD1 matching over 7 bases. The V segment lost 5 bases and the J segment 6 bases; nucleotides outside the gene matches: 7. The CDR3 has 14 amino acids. Germline V gene data show CDR1 as LNHDA and CDR2 as SQIVND (reference sequence). The CDR3 sequence: CASSVLTGSNTIYF. The CDR3 nucleotides read TGTGCCAGTAGTGTTCTGACAGGGTCAAACACCATATATTTT.